A selection of T cell receptor beta chains follows, all from one sample in a study of shared clonotypes between healthy human individuals. Sequencing was performed with immunoSEQ multiplex PCR; in TCRdb, only in-frame clones are kept and a portion is missing. The repertoire includes some 2 million clones, roughly 94% of them detected once, and 1.1% sits in the top ten. Sequencing was performed on naive CD8+ T cells sorted from blood. These receptors all stem from a man aged 18 to 35 in good health. CDR3s include the opening cysteine and the closing phenylalanine or tryptophan. A D gene is named only where the DNA matches it firmly. Clone sizes are given selectively: once, few, many, or a class where the clone is expanded.

clone size: .
V gene: TRBV4-1
J gene: TRBJ2-3
D gene: .
CDR3 protein: CASSQWQPGGSFTDTQYF
CDR3 DNA: TGCGCCAGCAGCCAGTGGCAGCCCGGTGGTTCCTTCACAGATACGCAGTATTTT

clone size: .
V gene: TRBV9
J gene: TRBJ2-7
D gene: .
CDR3 protein: CASSVAWGVYEQYF
CDR3 DNA: TGTGCCAGCAGCGTAGCATGGGGAGTGTACGAGCAGTACTTC

clone size: .
V gene: TRBV6-6
J gene: TRBJ1-5
D gene: .
CDR3 protein: CASSYSREGYQPQHF
CDR3 DNA: TGTGCCAGCAGTTACTCGAGGGAAGGATATCAGCCCCAGCATTTT

clone size: once
V gene: TRBV4-1
J gene: TRBJ2-3
D gene: .
CDR3 protein: CASSQAVASDTQYF
CDR3 DNA: TGCGCCAGCAGCCAAGCTGTAGCATCAGATACGCAGTATTTT

clone size: .
V gene: TRBV7-9
J gene: TRBJ2-1
D gene: .
CDR3 protein: CASRVPLSSYNEQFF
CDR3 DNA: TGTGCCAGCAGGGTTCCTCTGAGCTCCTACAATGAGCAGTTCTTC

clone size: .
V gene: TRBV28
J gene: TRBJ2-2
D gene: TRBD2
CDR3 protein: CASSRDGLAVNTGELFF
CDR3 DNA: TGTGCCAGCAGTCGGGATGGACTAGCGGTGAACACCGGGGAGCTGTTTTTT

clone size: .
V gene: TRBV7-9
J gene: TRBJ1-1
D gene: TRBD1
CDR3 protein: CASTKGAVTEAFF
CDR3 DNA: TGTGCCAGCACAAAGGGGGCAGTCACTGAAGCTTTCTTT

clone size: once
V gene: TRBV7-3
J gene: TRBJ2-7
D gene: TRBD2
CDR3 protein: CASSLTWLAEANEQYF
CDR3 DNA: TGTGCCAGCAGCTTAACCTGGCTAGCGGAGGCCAACGAGCAGTACTTC

clone size: .
V gene: TRBV7-6
J gene: TRBJ2-7
D gene: .
CDR3 protein: CASSLGQGGTYEQYF
CDR3 DNA: TGTGCCAGCAGCTTGGGCCAGGGGGGAACCTACGAGCAGTACTTC

clone size: .
V gene: TRBV27
J gene: TRBJ1-1
D gene: .
CDR3 protein: CASSFGRTSEAFF
CDR3 DNA: TGTGCCAGCAGTTTTGGCAGGACGTCTGAAGCTTTCTTT

clone size: few
V gene: TRBV29-1
J gene: TRBJ2-7
D gene: TRBD1
CDR3 protein: CSARDRGPAYEQYF
CDR3 DNA: TGCAGCGCTAGGGACAGGGGTCCTGCCTACGAGCAGTACTTC

clone size: .
V gene: TRBV7-9
J gene: TRBJ1-2
D gene: .
CDR3 protein: CASSQLGHGYTF
CDR3 DNA: TGTGCCAGCAGCCAGCTAGGACATGGCTACACCTTC

clone size: .
V gene: TRBV5-6
J gene: TRBJ2-7
D gene: .
CDR3 protein: CASSLGTPNEQYF
CDR3 DNA: TGTGCCAGCAGCTTGGGGACCCCAAACGAGCAGTACTTC

clone size: .
V gene: TRBV30
J gene: TRBJ2-7
D gene: .
CDR3 protein: CAWSWDSYEQYF
CDR3 DNA: TGTGCCTGGTCATGGGATTCCTACGAGCAGTACTTC

clone size: .
V gene: TRBV30
J gene: TRBJ2-7
D gene: TRBD1
CDR3 protein: CAWGQDAYEQYF
CDR3 DNA: TGTGCCTGGGGACAGGACGCCTACGAGCAGTACTTC

clone size: .
V gene: TRBV30
J gene: TRBJ2-3
D gene: TRBD1
CDR3 protein: CAWSGQGKSDTQYF
CDR3 DNA: TGTGCCTGGAGCGGACAGGGGAAATCGGATACGCAGTATTTT

clone size: .
V gene: TRBV5-6
J gene: TRBJ2-7
D gene: TRBD1
CDR3 protein: CASSLGQGIAYEQYF
CDR3 DNA: TGTGCCAGCAGCTTGGGACAGGGTATCGCCTACGAGCAGTACTTC

clone size: .
V gene: TRBV2
J gene: TRBJ2-3
D gene: TRBD2
CDR3 protein: CASGLVENTDTQYF
CDR3 DNA: TGTGCCAGCGGACTAGTGGAGAACACAGATACGCAGTATTTT

clone size: .
V gene: TRBV2
J gene: TRBJ2-5
D gene: .
CDR3 protein: CASSRTGETQYF
CDR3 DNA: TGTGCCAGCAGCAGGACTGGCGAGACCCAGTACTTC

clone size: .
V gene: TRBV6-5
J gene: TRBJ1-1
D gene: TRBD1
CDR3 protein: CASSYGTGVTEAFF
CDR3 DNA: TGTGCCAGCAGTTATGGGACAGGGGTCACTGAAGCTTTCTTT

clone size: .
V gene: TRBV11-3
J gene: TRBJ2-2
D gene: .
CDR3 protein: CASSLMNTGELFF
CDR3 DNA: TGTGCCAGCAGCTTGATGAATACCGGGGAGCTGTTTTTT

clone size: .
V gene: TRBV6-5
J gene: TRBJ2-7
D gene: .
CDR3 protein: CASSYGGSYEQYF
CDR3 DNA: TGTGCCAGCAGTTACGGCGGTTCCTACGAGCAGTACTTC

clone size: .
V gene: TRBV5-1
J gene: TRBJ1-5
D gene: .
CDR3 protein: CASSTGLDQPQHF
CDR3 DNA: TGCGCCAGCAGCACCGGACTGGATCAGCCCCAGCATTTT

clone size: .
V gene: TRBV28
J gene: TRBJ2-5
D gene: .
CDR3 protein: CASSLFSGVGETQYF
CDR3 DNA: TGTGCCAGCAGTTTATTTTCGGGGGTTGGAGAGACCCAGTACTTC

clone size: .
V gene: TRBV28
J gene: TRBJ2-7
D gene: .
CDR3 protein: CASSLHSGEVTYEQYF
CDR3 DNA: TGTGCCAGCAGTTTACATTCCGGGGAGGTTACCTACGAGCAGTACTTC

clone size: .
V gene: TRBV18
J gene: TRBJ2-3
D gene: .
CDR3 protein: CASSPPGLTHTQYF
CDR3 DNA: TGTGCCAGCTCACCCCCAGGACTAACCCATACGCAGTATTTT

clone size: .
V gene: TRBV7-6
J gene: TRBJ2-1
D gene: TRBD1
CDR3 protein: CASSWTGGNEQFF
CDR3 DNA: TGTGCCAGCAGTTGGACAGGGGGGAATGAGCAGTTCTTC

clone size: .
V gene: TRBV6-5
J gene: TRBJ1-5
D gene: .
CDR3 protein: CASSSQKQGNQPQHF
CDR3 DNA: TGTGCCAGCAGCTCGCAGAAACAGGGCAATCAGCCCCAGCATTTT

clone size: .
V gene: TRBV7-9
J gene: TRBJ2-7
D gene: .
CDR3 protein: CASSAMTATYEQYF
CDR3 DNA: TGTGCCAGCAGCGCGATGACAGCGACCTACGAGCAGTACTTC

clone size: once
V gene: TRBV18
J gene: TRBJ2-1
D gene: TRBD1
CDR3 protein: CASSPVDRGTENEQFF
CDR3 DNA: TGTGCCAGCTCACCGGTCGACAGGGGGACAGAGAATGAGCAGTTCTTC

clone size: .
V gene: TRBV15
J gene: TRBJ1-1
D gene: TRBD1
CDR3 protein: CATSRDGDRGDAFF
CDR3 DNA: TGTGCCACCAGCAGAGATGGGGACAGGGGCGACGCTTTCTTT

clone size: .
V gene: TRBV6-5
J gene: TRBJ2-2
D gene: .
CDR3 protein: CASSYSSEGPGVELFF
CDR3 DNA: TGTGCCAGCAGTTACTCTAGCGAGGGGCCTGGCGTAGAGCTGTTTTTT

clone size: .
V gene: TRBV5-6
J gene: TRBJ1-1
D gene: .
CDR3 protein: CASSLALNTEAFF
CDR3 DNA: TGTGCCAGCAGCTTGGCTCTGAACACTGAAGCTTTCTTT

clone size: .
V gene: TRBV6-1
J gene: TRBJ2-7
D gene: .
CDR3 protein: CASSGGRGPSSYEQYF
CDR3 DNA: TGTGCCAGCAGTGGGGGCAGGGGCCCCAGTTCCTACGAGCAGTACTTC

clone size: .
V gene: TRBV1
J gene: TRBJ2-3
D gene: .
CDR3 protein: CTSSQDWKGSDTQYF
CDR3 DNA: TGCACCAGCAGCCAAGATTGGAAAGGTTCAGATACGCAGTATTTT

clone size: .
V gene: TRBV15
J gene: TRBJ1-2
D gene: .
CDR3 protein: CATSIELSGYGYTF
CDR3 DNA: TGTGCCACCAGCATAGAATTATCCGGCTATGGCTACACCTTC

clone size: .
V gene: TRBV13
J gene: TRBJ1-6
D gene: .
CDR3 protein: CASSFPPGRHSPLHF
CDR3 DNA: TGTGCCAGCAGCTTCCCCCCCGGGAGGCATTCACCCCTCCACTTT

clone size: .
V gene: TRBV2
J gene: TRBJ2-1
D gene: .
CDR3 protein: CASSESFSSYNEQFF
CDR3 DNA: TGTGCCAGCAGTGAATCTTTTAGCTCCTACAATGAGCAGTTCTTC

clone size: .
V gene: TRBV5-6
J gene: TRBJ2-1
D gene: TRBD1
CDR3 protein: CASSWGTGRNEQFF
CDR3 DNA: TGTGCCAGCAGCTGGGGGACAGGGAGGAATGAGCAGTTCTTC

clone size: .
V gene: TRBV7-6
J gene: TRBJ2-7
D gene: .
CDR3 protein: CASSFLSGTFSYEQYF
CDR3 DNA: TGTGCCAGCAGCTTTCTTAGTGGGACATTCTCCTACGAGCAGTACTTC

clone size: .
V gene: TRBV12-2
J gene: TRBJ1-1
D gene: .
CDR3 protein: CASRLAGPGQGCMNEAFF
CDR3 DNA: TGTGCAAGTCGCTTAGCGGGACCGGGACAGGGATGTATGAATGAAGCTTTCTTT

clone size: .
V gene: TRBV2
J gene: TRBJ1-1
D gene: TRBD1
CDR3 protein: CASSLTGGTEAFF
CDR3 DNA: TGTGCCAGCAGTTTGACAGGGGGCACTGAAGCTTTCTTT

clone size: .
V gene: TRBV27
J gene: TRBJ2-7
D gene: TRBD2
CDR3 protein: CASSQTDGGAEEQYF
CDR3 DNA: TGTGCCAGCAGTCAGACGGACGGGGGGGCTGAAGAGCAGTACTTC

clone size: .
V gene: TRBV11-1
J gene: TRBJ2-5
D gene: TRBD2
CDR3 protein: CASSWTSGETQYF
CDR3 DNA: TGTGCCAGCAGCTGGACTAGCGGAGAGACCCAGTACTTC

clone size: .
V gene: TRBV5-1
J gene: TRBJ2-1
D gene: TRBD2
CDR3 protein: CASSFGTSGRAGDNEQFF
CDR3 DNA: TGCGCCAGCAGCTTCGGGACTAGCGGGAGGGCGGGGGACAATGAGCAGTTCTTC

clone size: .
V gene: TRBV29-1
J gene: TRBJ2-7
D gene: .
CDR3 protein: CSVDSPTTYEQYF
CDR3 DNA: TGCAGCGTGGACAGTCCCACTACCTACGAGCAGTACTTC